These 9 T cell receptor beta chains share one sample of origin, sequenced in a study of control samples from healthy donors and cancer patients. Profiled with immunoSEQ multiplex PCR; TCRdb holds only in-frame clones, not every one. This table has approximately 160,000 clones, roughly 92% appearing once. The sequenced sample consisted of blood. These receptors were obtained from a woman between 18 and 30 years old in good health.

J is TRBJ1-1 and V is TRBV19; TRBD1 matches at 7 bases. Germline assignment: CDR1 LNHDA and CDR2 SQIVND (reference sequence). The CDR3 is made up of 14 amino acids. V was pared by 10 bases and J by 0 bases, with 8 bases of the junction left unmatched. The CDR3 coding sequence is TGTGCCACCTGGACAGGTAACATGAACACTGAAGCTTTCTTT. This encodes CATWTGNMNTEAFF.

The genes are TRBV29-1 and TRBJ2-1; TRBD1 agrees at 8 bases. The CDR3 is 15 residues long. Trimming cost V 6 bases and J 8 bases; bases outside gene matches: 15. Germline V CDR1 and CDR2: SQVTM, ANQGSEA. CDR3 in amino acids: CSVEPMPTGVDEQFF. As DNA, the CDR3 is TGCAGCGTAGAACCCATGCCGACAGGGGTGGATGAGCAGTTCTTC.

CDR3: CASSQEERTLYEQYF. In DNA form, the CDR3 reads TGCGCCAGCAGCCAAGAGGAGCGGACCCTTTACGAGCAGTACTTC. J is TRBJ2-7 and V is TRBV4-1; a possible D gene is TRBD2 (5 bases). The V gene's germline CDR1 is MGHRA and CDR2 YSYEKL. V lost 0 bases and J 4 bases, leaving 13 bases between the germline ends. The CDR3 has 15 residues.

The table lists this clone with a count of one. The genes are TRBV6-6 and TRBJ2-2, with 7 bases lining up with TRBD1. Germline lookup yields CDR1 MNHNY and CDR2 SVGAGI (reference sequence). The CDR3 is 13 residues long. V shed 6 bases and J 6 bases; nucleotides not matched to a gene: 4. CDR3 DNA sequence: TGTGCCAGCAGCCTAGGGGGCTCCGGGGAGCTGTTTTTT. Protein: CASSLGGSGELFF.

V and J are TRBV5-1 and TRBJ2-3, with 9 bases aligning to TRBD2. CDR1 SGHRS and CDR2 YFSETQ come from the germline V gene. The CDR3 totals 17 residues. V gave up 4 bases and J gave up 2 bases; unmatched junction bases: 11. The CDR3 loop reads CASSPSPGTSTTDTQYF. The CDR3 DNA sequence: TGCGCCAGCAGCCCCTCCCCCGGGACTAGCACCACAGATACGCAGTATTTT.

The chain carries TRBV14 and TRBJ1-1; D perhaps matches TRBD1 (6 bases). Germline V CDR1 and CDR2: SGHDN, FVKESK. V lost 0 bases and J lost 4, with 6 bases in between. CDR3 length: 13 amino acids. The chain's CDR3 is CASSQDRGTEAFF. The CDR3 region has the DNA TGTGCCAGCAGCCAAGACAGGGGCACTGAAGCTTTCTTT.

The genes are TRBV27 and TRBJ1-5; TRBD1 aligns across 9 bases. The CDR3 is 14 amino acids. The V gene's germline CDR1 is MNHEY and CDR2 SMNVEV (reference sequence). V trimming: 5 bases; J trimming: 9 bases; junction bases outside the gene matches: 8. CDR3 nucleotide sequence: TGTGCCAGCAGTACAAAACAGGGGGCCGGGCCCCAGCATTTT. It translates to CASSTKQGAGPQHF.

The rearrangement links TRBV7-9 to TRBJ2-3; no clear D gene. Germline V gene sequence: CDR1 SEHNR, CDR2 FQNEAQ (reference sequence). The CDR3 has 11 residues. V dropped 8 bases and J dropped 2 bases, with 5 bases sitting between them. The DNA of the CDR3 is TGTGCCAGCGGTCTCACAGATACGCAGTATTTT. It specifies CASGLTDTQYF.

V and J are TRBV7-9 and TRBJ1-5, with 9 positions matching TRBD1. V shed 5 bases and J 4 bases; nucleotides not matched to a gene: 3. Per germline, CDR1 SEHNR and CDR2 FQNEAQ (reference sequence). This CDR3 contains 14 residues. The CDR3 nucleotides read TGTGCCAGCAGCACCGGGACAGGGAATCAGCCCCAGCATTTT. It is translated as CASSTGTGNQPQHF.